Reported below is one T cell receptor (beta chain). Primers: 60 Vbeta forward and 13 Jbeta reverse. Assay used: immunoSEQ multiplex PCR; TCRdb lists only in-frame clones, some missing. The table has 140,000 or so clones, over 75% seen once. The sample comes from a study of cytomegalovirus exposure and HLA in healthy donors. The V gene lost 0 bases and the J gene lost 0 bases, with 12 bases spanning the gap. There are 17 residues in the CDR3. Germline V CDR1 and CDR2: ENHRY, SYGVKD. The chain recombines TRBV10-3 with TRBJ2-1; TRBD2 might be the D (6 bases). The sample taken for sequencing was PBMCs. The TCR was taken from a woman aged 25 to 39 in good health and CMV-seronegative. CDR3 nucleotides: TGTGCCATCAGTGAGTCTCCTAGCGCCCGCTCCTACAATGAGCAGTTCTTC. The encoded protein is CAISESPSARSYNEQFF.